A single sample is the source of the 20 T cell receptor beta chains below, sequenced in a study of blood T cells in healthy people across ages. Primers used in a second PCR of about 7 to 12 cycles were a sample-barcoded 5' primer and a J-beta primer mix. TCRdb analysed the 5' RACE reads with MiXCR anew, one entry per CDR3 protein. The table has around 500,000 distinct CDR3 sequences, 40% to 55% seen once. Sequenced material: blood. The receptors here all came from a man older than 75 in good health.

V usage is TRBV29-1 and J usage is TRBJ2-7, with D unresolved. This CDR3 has 13 amino acids. Deletions cut 3 bases from V and 5 bases from J, with 14 bases between. Germline-derived CDR1 and CDR2 are SQVTM and ANQGSEA. For the CDR3, the DNA is TGCAGCGTTGAGCTGGGCGCGGCCCACGAGCAGTACTTC. Translated, it gives CSVELGAAHEQYF.

In this sample, this clonotype turned up a few times. The V call is TRBV5-1, the J call TRBJ1-6; no firm D call. The ends were cut back, 0 bases at V and 8 bases at J, with 6 bases in the middle. The CDR3 is 13 residues long. CDR1 SGHRS and CDR2 YFSETQ come from the germline V gene. The CDR3 region has the DNA TGCGCCAGCAGCTTGGCTGAGTATTCACCCCTCCACTTT. Its protein is CASSLAEYSPLHF.

J is TRBJ2-3 and V is TRBV12-3 or TRBV12-4, with 10 bases fitting TRBD1. CDR3 size: 15 residues. Trimming removed 5 bases from V and 6 bases from J; junction bases left unmatched: 8. The CDR3 loop is CASSQDRGSRDTQYF. The CDR3 DNA reads TGTGCCAGCAGTCAGGACAGGGGGAGTAGGGATACGCAGTATTTT.

The V gene is TRBV7-2, the J gene TRBJ2-3; 7 bases are a match to TRBD1. Trimming cost V 6 bases and J 0 bases; bases outside gene matches: 3. Germline V lookup: CDR1 SGHTA, CDR2 FQGNSA. This CDR3 spans 14 amino acids. The CDR3 here is CASRQGHSTDTQYF. CDR3 in DNA: TGTGCCAGCAGACAGGGGCATAGCACAGATACGCAGTATTTT. The variable domain in full, completed from reference TRBV7-2 and TRBJ2-3, reads GAGVSQSPSNKVTEKGKDVELRCDPISGHTALYWYRQSLGQGLEFLIYFQGNSAPDKSGLPSDRFSAERTGGSVSTLTIQRTQQEDSAVYLCASRQGHSTDTQYFGPGTRLTVL.

This clonotype was picked up many times. V usage is TRBV6-6 and J usage is TRBJ1-2; possible D gene TRBD1, 6 bases. The CDR3 has 14 amino acids. From germline, CDR1 is MNHNY and CDR2 SVGAGI (reference sequence). V dropped 6 bases and J dropped 11 bases, with 22 bases sitting between them. The CDR3 loop is CASRPPGGGLGYTF. The CDR3 region has the DNA TGTGCCAGCAGGCCCCCCGGGGGGGGCCTCGGGTACACCTTC.

The sample holds a few counts of this clonotype. The chain links TRBV4-3 to TRBJ2-3; the D gene is possibly TRBD2 (5 bases). This CDR3 comprises 14 residues. In germline, CDR1 is LGHNA, CDR2 YSLEER. The ends were cut back, 1 base at V and 6 bases at J, with 11 bases in the middle. Written as DNA, the CDR3 is TGCGCCAGCAGCCAAGTCCCGGACTCGGATACGCAGTATTTT. Amino acids: CASSQVPDSDTQYF.

This clonotype turned up a few times. The V gene is TRBV5-1, the J gene TRBJ1-1; a possible D gene is TRBD1 (6 bases). Trimming pared 1 base from V and 7 bases from J, leaving 14 bases between. Germline V CDR1 and CDR2: SGHRS, YFSETQ. CDR3 length equals 14 residues. CDR3 protein: CASSLRQGISEAFF. The CDR3 DNA reads as TGCGCCAGCAGCTTGCGGCAGGGGATCAGTGAAGCTTTCTTT.

J is TRBJ1-2 and V is TRBV7-2; TRBD1 is a possible D gene (5 bases). V gave up 6 bases and J gave up 5 bases, with 16 bases separating them. Germline loops: CDR1 SGHTA, CDR2 FQGNSA. CDR3 length: 14 amino acids. CDR3 sequence reads: CASRSGQRIYGYTF. The CDR3 DNA reads TGTGCCAGCAGAAGCGGACAACGTATATATGGCTACACCTTC.

The CDR3 sequence is CASTGTGDTGELFF. The CDR3, as DNA: TGTGCCAGCACCGGGACAGGGGACACCGGGGAGCTGTTTTTT. The chain employs TRBV9 and TRBJ2-2; 10 nucleotides line up with TRBD1. Germline lookup yields CDR1 SGDLS and CDR2 YYNGEE. The CDR3 consists of 14 residues. Trimming at V came to 6 bases and at J to 3 bases, leaving 2 bases not matched to a gene. Based on the CDR3 plus reference TRBV9 and TRBJ2-2, the full variable domain is DSGVTQTPKHLITATGQRVTLRCSPRSGDLSVYWYQQSLDQGLQFLIQYYNGEERAKGNILERFSAQQFPDLHSELNLSSLELGDSALYFCASTGTGDTGELFFGEGSRLTVL.

This rearrangement joins TRBV20-1 to TRBJ2-7, with unresolved D. Trimming left V 5 bases short and J 6 bases short, with 11 bases between. The CDR3 length is 11 residues. From germline, CDR1 is DFQATT and CDR2 SNEGSKA (reference sequence). The CDR3 DNA is TGCAGTGCTTCCGTTGAAGGCGAGCAGTACTTC. It is translated as CSASVEGEQYF.

The V and J genes are TRBV15 and TRBJ2-4, with TRBD1 matching over 7 bases. The J call may be wrong; the DNA end is better matched by TRBJ2-7. The CDR3 is 15 amino acids. From germline, CDR1 is LNHNV and CDR2 YYDKDF (reference sequence). The CDR3 is CATSRERDRKYEQYF. CDR3 DNA sequence: TGTGCCACCAGCAGAGAGAGGGACAGAAAGTACGAGCAGTACTTC.

This clonotype was found a few times. The chain employs TRBV6-6 and TRBJ2-7, with a tentative D call TRBD2 (7 bases). The CDR3 extends over 14 amino acids. V gave up 5 bases and J gave up 6 bases, with 17 bases separating them. Germline-derived CDR1 and CDR2 are MNHNY and SVGAGI (reference sequence). The CDR3 loop reads CASSDGGALGEQYF. DNA for the CDR3: TGTGCCAGCAGTGATGGGGGGGCTTTGGGCGAGCAGTACTTC.

This sequence joins TRBV24-1 and TRBJ2-5, with D perhaps TRBD1 (5 bases). The CDR3 extends over 14 amino acids. The germline V gene has CDR1 KGHDR and CDR2 SFDVKD. Trimming pared 3 bases from V and 0 bases from J, leaving 7 bases between. In nucleotides, the CDR3 is TGTGCCACCAGTGATACAGGAAACCAAGAGACCCAGTACTTC. Translated, it gives CATSDTGNQETQYF.

In this sample, this clonotype turned up a few times. V is TRBV12-3 or TRBV12-4 and J is TRBJ1-2; the match to TRBD1 covers 11 bases. The CDR3 loop spans 14 amino acids. The trim removed 7 bases at V and 4 bases at J, leaving 5 bases unmatched. The CDR3 protein is CASTVGQGVYGYTF. For the CDR3, the DNA is TGTGCCAGCACCGTGGGACAGGGGGTCTATGGCTACACCTTC.

This clonotype was seen at least ten times. This chain joins TRBV15 and TRBJ2-7; D gene uncertain. Germline CDR1 LNHNV, CDR2 YYDKDF (reference sequence). Trimming shortened V by 1 base and J by 1 base, and 2 bases separated the two germline ends. This CDR3 is built from 12 residues. CDR3 nucleotide sequence: TGTGCCACCAGCAGAGGTTCCTACGAGCAGTACTTC. The encoded protein is CATSRGSYEQYF.

This chain links TRBV10-3 with TRBJ1-4; D call uncertain. The CDR3 is 20 amino acids. CDR1 ENHRY and CDR2 SYGVKD come from the germline V gene. With 0 bases removed from V and 5 bases from J, the gap between germline ends came to 25 bases. The CDR3 DNA reads TGTGCCATCAGTGAGTCGTTGGGCAGCACCTCTGGGGTATGGAATGAAAAACTGTTTTTT. Protein: CAISESLGSTSGVWNEKLFF.

The chain is built from TRBV24-1 and TRBJ2-5; TRBD2 might be the D (6 bases). Trimming took off 2 bases at V and 5 bases at J, with 11 bases between the two ends. CDR1 and CDR2 from the germline V gene are KGHDR and SFDVKD. This CDR3 spans 14 amino acids. The CDR3 coding sequence is TGTGCCACCAGTGATTCGCGGGGTCCCGAGACCCAGTACTTC. It encodes CATSDSRGPETQYF.

This clonotype was seen a handful of times. The chain recombines TRBV7-2 with TRBJ2-5; tentatively, D is TRBD1 (5 bases). The CDR3 totals 14 residues. V gave up 2 bases and J gave up 0 bases, with 7 bases separating them. Germline loops: CDR1 SGHTA, CDR2 FQGNSA. Written as DNA, the CDR3 is TGTGCCAGCAGCTTACGACAGAACCAAGAGACCCAGTACTTC. As protein: CASSLRQNQETQYF.

This clonotype was detected a few times. The rearrangement joins TRBV7-2 to TRBJ2-5; possibly TRBD2 for D (5 bases). The J call may not be correct, given that the DNA end is closer to TRBJ2-7. CDR3 size: 15 residues. Germline CDR1 SGHTA, CDR2 FQGNSA. DNA of the CDR3: TGTGCCAGCAGCTTAGGGGTGTCGCGAGGAGGCGAGCAGTACTTC. Translation gives CASSLGVSRGGEQYF.

The gene calls are TRBV5-1 and TRBJ2-5, with D perhaps assigned TRBD1 or TRBD2 (5 bases each). In germline, CDR1 is SGHRS, CDR2 YFSETQ. This CDR3 spans 16 amino acids. V was trimmed by 2 bases and J by 4 bases, leaving 18 bases between them. CDR3 nucleotides: TGCGCCAGCAGCTTTTCGGGACCCCCCGGTGGAGAGACCCAGTACTTC. Amino acids: CASSFSGPPGGETQYF.